Listed below are T cell receptor beta chains from one sample, sequenced in a study of T cell repertoires in cytomegalovirus infection. TCRdb reprocessed the reads with MiXCR, giving one entry per CDR3 protein. The data show some 700,000 distinct CDR3 sequences, 35% to 40% seen once. Source material: PBMCs. The receptors originated from a human donor in good health (CMV status not recorded). Some clones in this sample may be carry-over from other donors' samples. The CDR3 runs from the conserved cysteine through the conserved F or W. D genes are given only for firm matches.

J: TRBJ1-1
V: TRBV7-9
D: -
CDR3: CASSLTIGNTEAFF

J: TRBJ2-4
V: TRBV28
D: TRBD1
CDR3: CVTSGQGLAKNIQYF

J: TRBJ2-1
V: TRBV7-9
D: TRBD2
CDR3: CASRQTSGSSGEQFF

J: TRBJ2-1
V: TRBV12-3/TRBV12-4
D: TRBD1
CDR3: CASSGGGTGGDYNEQFF

J: TRBJ2-5
V: TRBV7-6
D: TRBD1
CDR3: CASSLARTGFGETQYF

J: TRBJ1-2
V: TRBV12-3/TRBV12-4
D: -
CDR3: CASTMGDYGYTF

J: TRBJ2-1
V: TRBV12-3/TRBV12-4
D: TRBD2
CDR3: CASSPSGLGFDEQFF

J: TRBJ1-5
V: TRBV6-1
D: -
CDR3: CASSPLGLSNQPQHF

J: TRBJ2-1
V: TRBV27
D: -
CDR3: CASSTRDWGYNEQFF

J: TRBJ2-1
V: TRBV5-1
D: -
CDR3: CASSFGGSAYNEQFF

J: TRBJ2-3
V: TRBV19
D: -
CDR3: CASSIDQTTTDTQYF

J: TRBJ1-5
V: TRBV7-9
D: -
CDR3: CSCSLAGQPQHF

J: TRBJ2-7
V: TRBV29-1
D: TRBD2
CDR3: CSVSTSGIYEQYF

J: TRBJ1-2
V: TRBV5-4
D: TRBD1
CDR3: CASSYGQGSLFNYGYTF

J: TRBJ1-1
V: TRBV13
D: -
CDR3: CASSLRGSSAFF

J: TRBJ1-3
V: TRBV11-2
D: -
CDR3: CASSSGSTGNTIYF

J: TRBJ2-5
V: TRBV28
D: TRBD1
CDR3: CASATGRETQYF

J: TRBJ2-7
V: TRBV7-6
D: TRBD2
CDR3: CASSLALGLGGGEQYF

J: TRBJ1-3
V: TRBV6-1
D: -
CDR3: CASSPQGAPSGNTIYF

J: TRBJ2-4
V: TRBV20-1
D: TRBD1
CDR3: CSAPGQGPKNIQYF

J: TRBJ2-5
V: TRBV2
D: -
CDR3: CASSVNRQETQYF

J: TRBJ2-7
V: TRBV6-5
D: -
CDR3: CASWRIGYEQYF

J: TRBJ2-2
V: TRBV19
D: TRBD1
CDR3: CASTTDRDGGELFF

J: TRBJ2-7
V: TRBV12-3/TRBV12-4
D: -
CDR3: CASSQPANYEQYF

J: TRBJ1-1
V: TRBV7-6
D: -
CDR3: CASSLDTRPDTEAFF

J: TRBJ1-1
V: TRBV6-6
D: -
CDR3: CASSSKGLLMNTEAFF

J: TRBJ2-1
V: TRBV28
D: -
CDR3: CASSSPVRDNEQFF

J: TRBJ2-7
V: TRBV7-6
D: -
CDR3: CASSSVGSYEQYF

J: TRBJ2-4
V: TRBV5-4
D: -
CDR3: CASSSPRGDKNIQYF

J: TRBJ1-1
V: TRBV11-1
D: -
CDR3: CASSPRAPTHEAFF

J: TRBJ2-1
V: TRBV6-5
D: -
CDR3: CASSLDFTSYNEQFF